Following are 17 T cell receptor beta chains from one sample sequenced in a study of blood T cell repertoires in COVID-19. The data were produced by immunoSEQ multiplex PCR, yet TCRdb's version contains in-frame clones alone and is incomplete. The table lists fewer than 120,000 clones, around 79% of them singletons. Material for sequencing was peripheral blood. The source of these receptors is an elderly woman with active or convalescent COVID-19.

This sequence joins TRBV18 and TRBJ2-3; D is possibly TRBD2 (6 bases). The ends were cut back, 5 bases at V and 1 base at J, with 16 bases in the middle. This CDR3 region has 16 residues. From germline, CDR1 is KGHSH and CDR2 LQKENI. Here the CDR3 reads CASSSGLGGGTDTQYF. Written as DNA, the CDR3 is TGTGCCAGCTCATCGGGACTTGGTGGAGGCACAGATACGCAGTATTTT.

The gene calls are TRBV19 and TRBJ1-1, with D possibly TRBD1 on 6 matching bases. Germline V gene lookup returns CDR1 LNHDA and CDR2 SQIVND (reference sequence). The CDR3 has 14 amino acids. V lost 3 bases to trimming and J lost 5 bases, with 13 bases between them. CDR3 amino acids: CASSIPQGLTEAFF. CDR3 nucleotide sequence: TGTGCCAGTAGTATCCCACAGGGTTTGACTGAAGCTTTCTTT.

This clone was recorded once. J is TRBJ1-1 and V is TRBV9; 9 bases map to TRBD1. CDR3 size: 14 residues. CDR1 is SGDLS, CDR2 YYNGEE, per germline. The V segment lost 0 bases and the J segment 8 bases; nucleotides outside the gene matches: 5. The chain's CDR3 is CASSVGGTGSEAFF. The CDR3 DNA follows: TGTGCCAGCAGCGTAGGTGGGACAGGGTCGGAAGCTTTCTTT.

Here the CDR3 DNA reads TGCGCCAGCAGCTCCGGGGGGTTCAATGAGCAGTTCTTC. Translated: CASSSGGFNEQFF. J is TRBJ2-1 and V is TRBV5-1, with TRBD2 matching 7 bases. Germline CDR1 reads SGHRS; CDR2 reads YFSETQ. The ends lost 3 bases at V and 6 bases at J; junction bases unmatched: 3. The CDR3 is 13 amino acids.

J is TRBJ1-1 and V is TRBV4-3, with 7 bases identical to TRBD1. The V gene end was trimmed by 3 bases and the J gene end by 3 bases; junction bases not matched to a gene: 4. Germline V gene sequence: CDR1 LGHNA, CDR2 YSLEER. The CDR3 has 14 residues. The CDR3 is CASSQRGTDTEAFF. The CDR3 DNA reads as TGCGCCAGCAGCCAGAGGGGGACAGACACTGAAGCTTTCTTT.

CDR3 DNA sequence: TGTGCCAGCAGTTTATTGTCCACAGGCCCTTATAATTCACCCCTCCACTTT. It yields the protein CASSLLSTGPYNSPLHF. The chain links TRBV27 to TRBJ1-6; possible D gene TRBD1, 5 bases. V lost 1 base and J 4 bases, leaving 14 bases between the germline ends. Germline V CDR1 and CDR2: MNHEY, SMNVEV (reference sequence). The CDR3 has 17 residues.

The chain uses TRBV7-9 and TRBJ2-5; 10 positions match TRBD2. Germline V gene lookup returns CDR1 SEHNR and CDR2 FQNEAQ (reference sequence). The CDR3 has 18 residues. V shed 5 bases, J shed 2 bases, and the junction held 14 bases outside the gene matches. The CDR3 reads CASSLGSVAGGNQETQYF. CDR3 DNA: TGTGCCAGCAGCCTAGGCTCGGTAGCGGGAGGAAATCAAGAGACCCAGTACTTC.

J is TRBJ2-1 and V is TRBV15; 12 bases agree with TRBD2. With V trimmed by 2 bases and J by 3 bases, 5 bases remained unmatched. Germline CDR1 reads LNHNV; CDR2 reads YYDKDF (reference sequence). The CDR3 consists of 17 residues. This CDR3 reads CATSRRTSGNVYNEQFF. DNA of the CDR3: TGTGCCACCAGCAGAAGGACTAGCGGGAACGTCTACAATGAGCAGTTCTTC.

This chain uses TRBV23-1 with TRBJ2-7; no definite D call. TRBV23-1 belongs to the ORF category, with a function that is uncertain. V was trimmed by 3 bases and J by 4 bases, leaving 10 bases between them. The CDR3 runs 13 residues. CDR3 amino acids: CASSHLRVYEQYF. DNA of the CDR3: TGCGCCAGCAGTCACCTGAGAGTTTACGAGCAGTACTTC.

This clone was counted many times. The CDR3 DNA reads TGTGCCAGCAGTTCTACGACAGGGAGATCCGGAAACACCATATATTTT. Its protein product is CASSSTTGRSGNTIYF. The chain has TRBV28 and TRBJ1-3; 7 bases line up with TRBD1. CDR1 is MDHEN and CDR2 is SYDVKM in the germline V gene. With 4 bases clipped from V and 4 bases from J, the junction kept 10 bases outside the gene matches. The CDR3 length is 16 residues.

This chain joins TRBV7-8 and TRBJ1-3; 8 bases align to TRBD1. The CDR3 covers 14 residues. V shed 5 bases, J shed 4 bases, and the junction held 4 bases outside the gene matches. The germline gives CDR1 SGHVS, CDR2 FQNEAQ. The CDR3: CASSPGTGGNTIYF. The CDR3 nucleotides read TGTGCCAGCAGCCCCGGGACAGGAGGAAACACCATATATTTT.

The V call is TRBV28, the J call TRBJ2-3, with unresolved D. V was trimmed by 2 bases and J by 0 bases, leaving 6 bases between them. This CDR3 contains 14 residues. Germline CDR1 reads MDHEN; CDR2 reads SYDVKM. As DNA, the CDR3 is TGTGCCAGCAGTTTACAGATTAGCACAGATACGCAGTATTTT. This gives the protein CASSLQISTDTQYF.

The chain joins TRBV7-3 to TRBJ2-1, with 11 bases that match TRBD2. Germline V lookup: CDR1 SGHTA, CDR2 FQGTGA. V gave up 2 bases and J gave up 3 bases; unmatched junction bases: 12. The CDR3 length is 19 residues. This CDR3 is CASSLWRHRGLADYNEQFF. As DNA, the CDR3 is TGTGCCAGCAGCTTATGGAGACACCGGGGACTAGCGGACTACAATGAGCAGTTCTTC.

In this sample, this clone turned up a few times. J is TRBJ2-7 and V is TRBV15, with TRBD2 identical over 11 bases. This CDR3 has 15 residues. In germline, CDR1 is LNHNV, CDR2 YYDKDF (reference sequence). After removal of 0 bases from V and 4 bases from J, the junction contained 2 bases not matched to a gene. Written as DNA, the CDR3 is TGTGCCACCAGCAGAGATGGGACTAGCGGATACGAGCAGTACTTC. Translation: CATSRDGTSGYEQYF. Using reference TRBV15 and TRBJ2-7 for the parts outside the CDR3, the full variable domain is DAMVIQNPRYQVTQFGKPVTLSCSQTLNHNVMYWYQQKSSQAPKLLFHYYDKDFNNEADTPDNFQSRRPNTSFCFLDIRSPGLGDTAMYLCATSRDGTSGYEQYFGPGTRLTVT.

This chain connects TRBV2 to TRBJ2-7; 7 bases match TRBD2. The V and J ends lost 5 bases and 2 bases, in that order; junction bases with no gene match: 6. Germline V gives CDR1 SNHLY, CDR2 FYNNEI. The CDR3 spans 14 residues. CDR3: CASSKFGLAYEQYF. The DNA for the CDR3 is TGTGCCAGCAGTAAATTCGGACTAGCCTACGAGCAGTACTTC. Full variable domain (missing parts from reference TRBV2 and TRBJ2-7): EPEVTQTPSHQVTQMGQEVILRCVPISNHLYFYWYRQILGQKVEFLVSFYNNEISEKSEIFDDQFSVERPDGSNFTLKIRSTKLEDSAMYFCASSKFGLAYEQYFGPGTRLTVT.

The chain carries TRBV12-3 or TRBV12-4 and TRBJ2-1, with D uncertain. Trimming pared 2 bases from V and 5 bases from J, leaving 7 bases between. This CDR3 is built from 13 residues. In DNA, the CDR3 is TGTGCCAGCAGTTTATCACTTAACAATGAGCAGTTCTTC. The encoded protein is CASSLSLNNEQFF.

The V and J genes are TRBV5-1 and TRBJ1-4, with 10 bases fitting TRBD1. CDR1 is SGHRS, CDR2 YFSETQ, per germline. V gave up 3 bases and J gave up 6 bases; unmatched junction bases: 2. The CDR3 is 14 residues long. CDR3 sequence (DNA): TGCGCCAGCAGCTCAGGGACAGGGGATGAAAAACTGTTTTTT. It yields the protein CASSSGTGDEKLFF.